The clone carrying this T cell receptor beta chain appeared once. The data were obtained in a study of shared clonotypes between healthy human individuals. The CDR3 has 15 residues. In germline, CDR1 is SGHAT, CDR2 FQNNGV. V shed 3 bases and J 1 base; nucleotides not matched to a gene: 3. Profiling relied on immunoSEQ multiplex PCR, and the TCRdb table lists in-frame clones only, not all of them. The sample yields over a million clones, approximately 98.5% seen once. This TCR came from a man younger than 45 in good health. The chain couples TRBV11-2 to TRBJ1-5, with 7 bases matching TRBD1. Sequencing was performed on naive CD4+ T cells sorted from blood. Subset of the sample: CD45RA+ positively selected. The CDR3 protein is CASSFTTGSNQPQHF. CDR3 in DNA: TGTGCCAGCAGCTTCACGACAGGGAGCAATCAGCCCCAGCATTTT.